The 8 T cell receptor beta chains in this list originate from one sample, sequenced in a study of Ad26.COV2.S vaccination and SARS-CoV-2 variants. Treatment meaning: about 20 received Ad26.COV2.S at low or high dose, single or two shots; five or six received placebo; per-sample allocation not given. Specimens were obtained on day 63 following the first vaccine or placebo injection. Libraries were prepared by immunoSEQ multiplex PCR; TCRdb keeps only in-frame clonotypes and omits some of them. The table records roughly 390,000 clones, approximately 86% of them present only once. Material: peripheral blood, obtained in a trial of Ad26.COV2.S vaccine versus placebo. These receptors originate from a person between 18 and 65 years old who received the Ad26.COV2.S COVID-19 vaccine or a placebo.

This chain links TRBV5-6 with TRBJ1-2; D is undetermined. Germline CDR1 reads SGHDT; CDR2 reads YYEEEE. V shed 0 bases and J shed 0 bases, with 9 bases lying between them. The CDR3 sequence is 15 residues long. CDR3 DNA sequence: TGTGCCAGCAGCTTGGTTGGGATTCCTAACTATGGCTACACCTTC. Translated: CASSLVGIPNYGYTF. The full variable domain, in which reference TRBV5-6 and TRBJ1-2 provide the parts outside the CDR3, is DAGVTQSPTHLIKTRGQQVTLRCSPKSGHDTVSWYQQALGQGPQFIFQYYEEEERQRGNFPDRFSGHQFPNYSSELNVNALLLGDSALYLCASSLVGIPNYGYTFGSGTRLTVV.

V usage is TRBV4-1 and J usage is TRBJ2-3; the match to TRBD2 covers 8 bases. The CDR3 covers 18 residues. Trimming cost V 1 base and J 5 bases; bases outside gene matches: 14. Per the germline V gene, CDR1 is MGHRA and CDR2 is YSYEKL. In DNA form, the CDR3 reads TGCGCCAGCAGCCAAGTCCTTTTAGCGGGGCTCGGGAGAGATACGCAGTATTTT. Protein product: CASSQVLLAGLGRDTQYF.

The chain links TRBV27 to TRBJ1-1, with D perhaps matching TRBD1 (5 bases). The germline V and J ends were trimmed by 1 base and 2 bases, with 8 bases remaining between them. The CDR3 length is 14 residues. The germline V gene encodes CDR1 MNHEY and CDR2 SMNVEV (reference sequence). The CDR3 spells CASSLYRSNTEAFF. CDR3 bases: TGTGCCAGCAGTTTATACAGGAGTAACACTGAAGCTTTCTTT.

CDR3 residues: CASSYGRGGTDTQYF. The CDR3 region has the DNA TGTGCCAGCAGTTACGGCCGAGGGGGCACAGATACGCAGTATTTT. V usage is TRBV6-6 and J usage is TRBJ2-3; D tentatively reads TRBD1 or TRBD2 (5 bases each). This CDR3 region has 15 residues. Trimming pared 2 bases from V and 1 base from J, leaving 10 bases between. CDR1 and CDR2 from the germline V gene are MNHNY and SVGAGI (reference sequence).

CDR3 loop: CASSLNSLSEAFF. CDR3 coding DNA: TGTGCCAGCAGCTTAAACTCACTTTCTGAAGCTTTCTTT. The V and J genes are TRBV7-9 and TRBJ1-1; the D is unclear. Germline assignment: CDR1 SEHNR and CDR2 FQNEAQ (reference sequence). The CDR3 runs to 13 residues. Trimming shortened V by 2 bases and J by 6 bases, and 10 bases separated the two germline ends.

The chain employs TRBV5-5 and TRBJ2-7; 7 nucleotides match TRBD1. Germline CDR1 and CDR2: SGHKS and YYEKEE (reference sequence). The CDR3 runs to 13 residues. Unmatched junction bases numbered 11, after V lost 7 bases and J lost 7 bases. The CDR3 loop is CASAPTGALEQYF. CDR3 coding DNA: TGTGCCAGCGCCCCCACAGGGGCCCTGGAGCAGTACTTC.

This clone was counted a few times. V usage is TRBV3-1 (or the pseudogene TRBV3-2) and J usage is TRBJ1-3; D ambiguous. The CDR3 has 16 amino acids. Between the trimmed V and J ends, which lost 1 base and 0 bases, there was a span of 10 bases. Germline values: CDR1 LGHDT, CDR2 YNNKEL (reference sequence). The CDR3 loop is CASSQAGSSSGNTIYF. The CDR3 region has the DNA TGTGCCAGCAGCCAAGCCGGGTCGAGCTCTGGAAACACCATATATTTT.

The rearrangement uses TRBV18 and TRBJ1-1; maybe TRBD1 (6 bases). CDR1 is KGHSH, CDR2 LQKENI, per germline. There are 14 residues in the CDR3. Deletions cut 2 bases from V and 7 bases from J, with 14 bases between. DNA for the CDR3: TGTGCCAGCTCACCATTAGGGACAACCTATGAAGCTTTCTTT. Translating gives CASSPLGTTYEAFF.